This is a list of T cell receptor beta chains from one sample in a study of blood T cell repertoires in COVID-19. Produced via immunoSEQ multiplex PCR; TCRdb's table is partial and in-frame only. The data contain fewer than 250,000 clones, about 85% of them singletons. The specimen was peripheral blood. The receptor set was obtained from a woman older than 75 with COVID-19, enrolled during active disease. Each CDR3 is given with its conserved first and last residue. The D gene is left open where the match is weak. The size entry is marked missing in some rows and otherwise reads once, few, many or a size class.

D gene | clone size | J gene | V gene | CDR3 protein | CDR3 DNA
TRBD1 | - | TRBJ1-2 | TRBV7-8 | CASSLSRDRGDIRYTF | TGTGCCAGCAGCTTATCCCGGGACAGGGGAGACATACGCTACACCTTC
- | - | TRBJ1-2 | TRBV18 | CASSPLAVGDYGYTF | TGTGCCAGCTCACCACTGGCCGTCGGGGACTATGGCTACACCTTC
- | - | TRBJ1-4 | TRBV3-1/TRBV3-2 | CASSQRGGTNEKLFF | TGTGCCAGCAGCCAAAGGGGGGGAACTAATGAAAAACTGTTTTTT
TRBD1 | - | TRBJ1-2 | TRBV3-1/TRBV3-2 | CASSQRDRAGYTF | TGTGCCAGCAGCCAAAGGGACAGGGCTGGCTACACCTTC
- | - | TRBJ1-2 | TRBV6-5 | CASRQGVGGYTF | TGTGCCAGCAGACAGGGTGTGGGTGGCTACACCTTC
- | few | TRBJ1-5 | TRBV15 | CATSSGGNQPQHF | TGTGCCACCAGCAGCGGAGGCAATCAGCCCCAGCATTTT
- | - | TRBJ2-7 | TRBV6-5 | CASSYSAQRYEQYF | TGTGCCAGCAGTTACTCGGCCCAGAGGTACGAGCAGTACTTC
- | - | TRBJ1-2 | TRBV7-6 | CATYRGGDGYTF | TGTGCCACCTATCGGGGGGGGGATGGCTACACCTTC
- | - | TRBJ1-5 | TRBV6-2/TRBV6-3 | CASSTRQGNQPQHF | TGTGCCAGCAGCACCCGACAGGGCAATCAGCCCCAGCATTTT
TRBD1 | - | TRBJ2-1 | TRBV4-1 | CASSLQGDSYNEQFF | TGCGCCAGCAGCCTCCAGGGGGACTCCTACAATGAGCAGTTCTTC
- | - | TRBJ1-4 | TRBV5-1 | CASSGAINEKLFF | TGCGCCAGCAGCGGGGCCATTAATGAAAAACTGTTTTTT
- | - | TRBJ2-7 | TRBV21-1 | CASSRGVRAPSSYEQYF | TGTGCCAGCAGCAGAGGAGTGCGGGCCCCGAGCTCCTACGAGCAGTACTTC
TRBD1 | - | TRBJ1-1 | TRBV19 | CASSTSTGYGEAFF | TGTGCCAGTAGTACCTCGACAGGGTACGGTGAAGCTTTCTTT
- | - | TRBJ1-5 | TRBV7-8 | CASSLLVGSNQPQHF | TGTGCCAGCAGCTTATTGGTCGGTTCCAATCAGCCCCAGCATTTT
- | - | TRBJ2-3 | TRBV5-1 | CASSFGEADTQYF | TGCGCCAGCAGCTTCGGGGAAGCAGATACGCAGTATTTT
TRBD1 | - | TRBJ1-4 | TRBV28 | CASKRQGVEKLFF | TGTGCCAGCAAGCGACAGGGGGTTGAAAAACTGTTTTTT
TRBD2 | once | TRBJ2-3 | TRBV10-3 | CAITTSGDSDTQYF | TGTGCCATCACGACTAGCGGGGACTCAGATACGCAGTATTTT
TRBD2 | - | TRBJ2-1 | TRBV7-2 | CASRIGLGYNEQFF | TGTGCCAGCAGAATCGGACTAGGGTACAATGAGCAGTTCTTC
TRBD1 | - | TRBJ2-2 | TRBV5-4 | CASSWQGAGELFF | TGTGCCAGCAGCTGGCAGGGGGCCGGGGAGCTGTTTTTT
TRBD2 | - | TRBJ2-3 | TRBV30 | CAYIPGGLADTQYF | TGTGCCTACATTCCGGGGGGTCTGGCAGATACGCAGTATTTT
TRBD1 | - | TRBJ1-1 | TRBV5-1 | CASSLPAGGGNTEAFF | TGCGCCAGCAGCCTCCCTGCAGGGGGAGGGAACACTGAAGCTTTCTTT
TRBD1 | - | TRBJ2-7 | TRBV19 | CASSVTGTEDYEQYF | TGTGCCAGTAGTGTCACCGGGACAGAAGACTACGAGCAGTACTTC
TRBD1 | - | TRBJ2-3 | TRBV5-1 | CASSSNRQGKDTQYF | TGCGCCAGCAGCTCAAATCGACAGGGTAAAGATACGCAGTATTTT
TRBD1 | - | TRBJ1-1 | TRBV24-1 | CATSEKIRGDTEAFF | TGTGCCACCAGTGAGAAAATCAGGGGGGACACTGAAGCTTTCTTT
- | - | TRBJ1-1 | TRBV7-9 | CASSFGPLSEAFF | TGTGCCAGCAGCTTTGGCCCCCTCTCTGAAGCTTTCTTT
TRBD1 | - | TRBJ1-5 | TRBV5-1 | CASSLQGDQPQHF | TGCGCCAGCAGCTTACAGGGGGATCAGCCCCAGCATTTT
- | few | TRBJ1-5 | TRBV7-9 | CASSTTGFQPQHF | TGTGCCAGCAGTACTACAGGGTTTCAGCCCCAGCATTTT
- | few | TRBJ1-1 | TRBV12-3/TRBV12-4 | CASRQGLNTEAFF | TGTGCCAGCAGGCAGGGTTTGAACACTGAAGCTTTCTTT
TRBD1 | - | TRBJ2-6 | TRBV2 | CASSAGTGRAGANVLTF | TGTGCCAGCAGTGCCGGGACAGGGAGGGCTGGGGCCAACGTCCTGACTTTC
- | - | TRBJ2-2 | TRBV19 | CAILGGTNTGELFF | TGTGCCATCCTAGGGGGAACGAACACCGGGGAGCTGTTTTTT
- | - | TRBJ2-2 | TRBV24-1 | CATSDPSPSTGELFF | TGTGCCACCAGTGACCCTTCCCCCAGCACCGGGGAGCTGTTTTTT
- | - | TRBJ2-1 | TRBV3-1/TRBV3-2 | CASSLRYRNNEQFF | TGTGCCAGCAGCCTTCGTTATAGAAACAATGAGCAGTTCTTC
- | - | TRBJ2-7 | TRBV7-8 | CASSTWGAGALITYEQYF | TGTGCCAGCAGCACGTGGGGTGCGGGGGCGTTGATTACCTACGAGCAGTACTTC
- | - | TRBJ1-4 | TRBV29-1 | CSVKGPTNEKLFF | TGCAGCGTTAAGGGGCCAACTAATGAAAAACTGTTTTTT
- | - | TRBJ1-2 | TRBV3-1/TRBV3-2 | CASSQVGGDGYTF | TGTGCCAGCAGCCAAGTAGGAGGGGATGGCTACACCTTC
TRBD2 | few | TRBJ2-1 | TRBV20-1 | CSASTQGTSGGNEQFF | TGCAGTGCTAGTACCCAAGGGACTAGCGGGGGAAATGAGCAGTTCTTC
TRBD2 | - | TRBJ2-5 | TRBV5-4 | CASSLLDSGVQEAQYF | TGTGCCAGCAGCTTGCTCGATAGCGGGGTACAAGAGGCCCAGTACTTC
- | few | TRBJ1-6 | TRBV9 | CASSVEEQAISPLHF | TGTGCCAGCAGCGTAGAGGAACAGGCGATTTCACCCCTCCACTTT
- | - | TRBJ1-2 | TRBV7-9 | CASSLRDSSGYTF | TGTGCCAGCAGCTTACGGGACTCGTCTGGCTACACCTTC
- | - | TRBJ2-7 | TRBV4-1 | CASSRYSDWSEQYF | TGCGCCAGCAGCCGATACAGTGATTGGTCCGAGCAGTACTTC
- | few | TRBJ2-5 | TRBV5-1 | CASRRSGESQETQYF | TGCGCCAGCAGGAGAAGCGGCGAAAGCCAAGAGACCCAGTACTTC
- | - | TRBJ2-1 | TRBV11-2 | CASSLGSRGNEQFF | TGTGCCAGCAGCTTAGGGTCCAGGGGAAATGAGCAGTTCTTC
- | once | TRBJ1-5 | TRBV15 | CATSRELGSGNSNQPQHF | TGTGCCACCAGCAGAGAGCTTGGCAGCGGGAATAGCAATCAGCCCCAGCATTTT
- | - | TRBJ1-1 | TRBV6-5 | CASSRTTGTTEAFF | TGTGCCAGCAGCCGCACTACAGGGACCACTGAAGCTTTCTTT
- | - | TRBJ2-7 | TRBV5-1 | CASSLGGGLSYEQYF | TGCGCCAGCAGCTTGGGCGGGGGCTTAAGCTACGAGCAGTACTTC
TRBD1 | - | TRBJ2-5 | TRBV7-9 | CASRGQGQARVETQYF | TGTGCCAGCCGGGGCCAGGGACAGGCCCGAGTAGAGACCCAGTACTTC
TRBD1 | once | TRBJ1-5 | TRBV29-1 | CSVVTGENQPQHF | TGCAGCGTTGTCACAGGGGAGAATCAGCCCCAGCATTTT
- | once | TRBJ1-2 | TRBV23-1 | CASRLVGDSNYGYTF | TGCGCCAGCCGACTAGTCGGAGATTCTAACTATGGCTACACCTTC
- | - | TRBJ2-5 | TRBV5-1 | CASSRPGEETQYF | TGCGCCAGCAGCAGGCCAGGGGAGGAGACCCAGTACTTC
- | - | TRBJ1-2 | TRBV3-1/TRBV3-2 | CASSQDRGRGDGYTF | TGTGCCAGCAGCCAAGATAGGGGGAGGGGCGATGGCTACACCTTC
- | many | TRBJ1-1 | TRBV4-1 | CASSSGGLGGSEAFF | TGCGCCAGCAGCTCAGGTGGCCTGGGGGGGTCTGAAGCTTTCTTT
- | once | TRBJ1-3 | TRBV9 | CASTRQREGNTIYF | TGTGCCAGCACTCGTCAGAGGGAAGGAAACACCATATATTTT
TRBD2 | - | TRBJ2-5 | TRBV28 | CASSESGGLQETQYF | TGTGCCAGCAGTGAAAGCGGGGGATTACAAGAGACCCAGTACTTC